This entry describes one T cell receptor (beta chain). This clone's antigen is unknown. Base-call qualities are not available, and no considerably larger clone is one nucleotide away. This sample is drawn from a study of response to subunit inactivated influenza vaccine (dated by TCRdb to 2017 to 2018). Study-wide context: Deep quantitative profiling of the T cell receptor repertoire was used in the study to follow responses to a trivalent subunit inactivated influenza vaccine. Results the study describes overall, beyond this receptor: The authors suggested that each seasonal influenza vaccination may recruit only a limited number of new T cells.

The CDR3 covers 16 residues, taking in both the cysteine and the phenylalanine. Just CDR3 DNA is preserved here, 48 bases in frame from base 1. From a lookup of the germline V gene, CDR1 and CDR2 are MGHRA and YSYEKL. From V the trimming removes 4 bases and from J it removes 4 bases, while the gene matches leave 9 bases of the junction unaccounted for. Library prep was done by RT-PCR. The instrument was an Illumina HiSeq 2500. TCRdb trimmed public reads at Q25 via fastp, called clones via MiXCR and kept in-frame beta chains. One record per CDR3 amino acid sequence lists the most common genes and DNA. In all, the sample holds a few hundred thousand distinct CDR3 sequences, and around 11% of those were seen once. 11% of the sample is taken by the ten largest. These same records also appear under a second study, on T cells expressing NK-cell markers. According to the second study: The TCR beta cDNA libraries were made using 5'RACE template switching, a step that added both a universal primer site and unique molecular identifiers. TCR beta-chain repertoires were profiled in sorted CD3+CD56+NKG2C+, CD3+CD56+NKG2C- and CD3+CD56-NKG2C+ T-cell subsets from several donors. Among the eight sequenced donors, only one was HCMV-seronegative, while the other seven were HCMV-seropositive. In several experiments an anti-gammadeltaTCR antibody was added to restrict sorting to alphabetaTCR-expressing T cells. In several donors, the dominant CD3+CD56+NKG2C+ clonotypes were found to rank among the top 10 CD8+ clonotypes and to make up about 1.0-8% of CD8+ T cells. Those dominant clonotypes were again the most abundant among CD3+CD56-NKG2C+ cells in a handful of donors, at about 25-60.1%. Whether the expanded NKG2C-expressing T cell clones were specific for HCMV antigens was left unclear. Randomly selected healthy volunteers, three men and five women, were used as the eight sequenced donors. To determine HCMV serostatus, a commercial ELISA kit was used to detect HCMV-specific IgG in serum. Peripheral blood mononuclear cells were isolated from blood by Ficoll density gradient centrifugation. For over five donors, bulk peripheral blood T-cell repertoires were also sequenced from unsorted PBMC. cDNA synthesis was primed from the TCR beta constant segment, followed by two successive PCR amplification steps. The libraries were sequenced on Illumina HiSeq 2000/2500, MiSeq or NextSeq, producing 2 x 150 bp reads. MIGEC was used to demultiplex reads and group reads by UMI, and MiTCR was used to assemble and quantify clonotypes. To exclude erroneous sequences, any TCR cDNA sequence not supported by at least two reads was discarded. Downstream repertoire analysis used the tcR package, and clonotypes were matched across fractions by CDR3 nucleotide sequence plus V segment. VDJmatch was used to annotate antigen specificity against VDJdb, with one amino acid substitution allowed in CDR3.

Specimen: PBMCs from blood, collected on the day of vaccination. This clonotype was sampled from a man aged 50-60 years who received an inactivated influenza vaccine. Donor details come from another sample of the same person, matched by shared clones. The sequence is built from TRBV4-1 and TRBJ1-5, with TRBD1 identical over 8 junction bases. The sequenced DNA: TGCGCCAGCAGCCCCGTCGCAGGGGGCCTTAATCAGCCCCAGCATTTT. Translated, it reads CASSPVAGGLNQPQHF.